Described below is a single T cell receptor beta chain sequence and its context. The data were obtained in a study of blood T cell repertoires in COVID-19. In the study overall: The United States, Italy and Spain supplied acute and convalescent COVID-19 samples.

CDR3 size: 13 residues. CDR1 is MGHRA and CDR2 is YSYEKL in the germline V gene. Trimming removed 8 bases from V and 5 bases from J, with 15 bases in between. Generated by immunoSEQ multiplex PCR, the TCRdb table keeps only in-frame clones and is missing some. The sample records 200,000 or so clones, around 89% being singletons. The TCR originated in a woman between 18 and 29 years old who had recovered from COVID-19. The V gene is TRBV4-1, the J gene TRBJ1-1, with no clear D. The sample comprised PBMCs or T cells enriched from blood (not recorded which). CDR3 sequence: CASGDLTGTEAFF. CDR3 in DNA: TGCGCCAGCGGTGACCTTACGGGGACTGAAGCTTTCTTT.